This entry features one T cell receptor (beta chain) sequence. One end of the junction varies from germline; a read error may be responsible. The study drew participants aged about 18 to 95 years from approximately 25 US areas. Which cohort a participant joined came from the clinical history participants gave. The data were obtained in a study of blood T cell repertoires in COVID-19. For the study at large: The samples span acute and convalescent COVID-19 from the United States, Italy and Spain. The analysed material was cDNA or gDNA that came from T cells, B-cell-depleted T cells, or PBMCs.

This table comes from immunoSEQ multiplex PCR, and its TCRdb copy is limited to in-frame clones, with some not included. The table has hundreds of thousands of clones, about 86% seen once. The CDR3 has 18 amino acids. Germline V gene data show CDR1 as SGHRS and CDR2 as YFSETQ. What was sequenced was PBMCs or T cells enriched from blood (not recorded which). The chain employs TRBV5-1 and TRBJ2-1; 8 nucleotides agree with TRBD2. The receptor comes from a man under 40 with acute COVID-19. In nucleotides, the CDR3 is TGTGCCAGCAGCCAAGGCCCGACAGCGGGAGTTCCCCGCAATGAGCAGTTCTTC. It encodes CASSQGPTAGVPRNEQFF.